This T cell receptor beta chain is from a study of blood T cell repertoires in COVID-19. Only in-frame clones appear in the TCRdb table, and some are missing; sequencing was by immunoSEQ multiplex PCR. The data contain tens of thousands of clones, about nine tenths of them seen just once; the ten biggest clones take up around 1.5%. V lost 2 bases to trimming and J lost 9 bases, with 11 bases between them. CDR3 length: 13 residues. Germline values: CDR1 MNHEY, CDR2 SVGAGI. Sequencing was carried out using peripheral blood. The receptor was isolated from a human donor with active COVID-19. The donor label of this sample is uncertain. The chain combines TRBV6-5 with TRBJ1-3; no clear D. CDR3 nucleotide sequence: TGTGCCAGCAGTTACCTTTTCGGTGGCACCATATATTTT. It specifies CASSYLFGGTIYF.